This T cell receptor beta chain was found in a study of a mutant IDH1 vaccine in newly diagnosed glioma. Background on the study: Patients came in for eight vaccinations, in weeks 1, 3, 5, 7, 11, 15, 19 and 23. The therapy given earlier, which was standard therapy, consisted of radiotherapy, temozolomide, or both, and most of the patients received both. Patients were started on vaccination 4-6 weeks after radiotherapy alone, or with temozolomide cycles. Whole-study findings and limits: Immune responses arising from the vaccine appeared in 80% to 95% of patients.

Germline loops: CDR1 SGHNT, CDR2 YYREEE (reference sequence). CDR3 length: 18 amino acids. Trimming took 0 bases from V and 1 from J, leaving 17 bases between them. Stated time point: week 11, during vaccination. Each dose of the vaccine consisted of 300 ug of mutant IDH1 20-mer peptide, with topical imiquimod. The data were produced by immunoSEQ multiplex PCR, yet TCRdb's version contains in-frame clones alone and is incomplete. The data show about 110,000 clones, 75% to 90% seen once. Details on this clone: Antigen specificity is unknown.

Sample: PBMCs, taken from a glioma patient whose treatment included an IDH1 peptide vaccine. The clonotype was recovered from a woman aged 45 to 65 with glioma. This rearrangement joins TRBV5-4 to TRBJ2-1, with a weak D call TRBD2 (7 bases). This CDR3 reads CASSLAGGRLGSYNEQFF. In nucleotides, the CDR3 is TGTGCCAGCAGCTTGGCGGGGGGCCGGCTGGGTTCCTACAATGAGCAGTTCTTC.